What follows is one TCR beta chain and its context. The antigen remains undetermined. This record belongs to a study of cytomegalovirus exposure and HLA in healthy donors. General study points: Several of the most significant clusters appeared, in a later analysis, to be linked to common viral pathogens. A missense DCLRE1C variant was associated with V- and J-gene trimming of TCR beta chains in a later analysis, and an independent cohort replicated the association. Earlier analysis looked at TCR beta V segments, and most were productive about 90% or about 30% of the time. Rarity held for most TCR sequences, but there were some public TCRs that occurred in many donors.

The CDR3 runs to 16 residues. Germline loops: CDR1 MDHEN, CDR2 SYDVKM. V trimming: 4 bases; J trimming: 0 bases; junction bases outside the gene matches: 8. PCR primers comprised 60 Vbeta and 13 Jbeta primers. Data came from immunoSEQ multiplex PCR; TCRdb stores just in-frame clones and leaves some out. Found here are approximately 150,000 clones, around 79% of them singletons; the top ten hold 1.5% to 2%. The sequence derives from a woman in her twenties or thirties in good health and CMV-seronegative. The material sequenced was PBMCs. The rearrangement uses TRBV28 and TRBJ2-5; TRBD2 matches 7 bases. This CDR3 is CASSSLRAGNQETQYF. The CDR3 DNA sequence: TGTGCCAGCAGTTCCTTAAGAGCGGGGAACCAAGAGACCCAGTACTTC.